The 27 T cell receptor beta chains given below trace back to one sample, sequenced in a study of blood T cell repertoires in COVID-19. Only in-frame clones appear in the TCRdb table, and some are missing; sequencing was by immunoSEQ multiplex PCR. The table lists around 89,000 clones, approximately 90% of them singletons. Sequencing used peripheral blood. The receptors derive from a man aged 60 to 69 with acute or convalescent COVID-19.

The V and J genes are TRBV6-1 and TRBJ1-5; D unclear. Trimming cost V 2 bases and J 7 bases, with 18 bases left between them. The CDR3 contains 16 residues. Germline CDR1 reads MNHNS; CDR2 reads SASEGT. The CDR3 coding sequence is TGTGCCAGCAGTGAATTTTCCCGGGAACTGGGGCAGCCCCAGCATTTT. Translated, it gives CASSEFSRELGQPQHF.

This chain joins TRBV3-1 (or the pseudogene TRBV3-2) and TRBJ2-1; TRBD2 is a possible D gene (6 bases). The CDR3 contains 17 residues. The germline V and J ends were trimmed by 0 bases and 5 bases, with 17 bases remaining between them. Germline-derived CDR1 and CDR2 are LGHDT and YNNKEL (reference sequence). The CDR3: CASSQEFRLRGDNEQFF. The CDR3 region has the DNA TGTGCCAGCAGCCAAGAATTTAGGCTGCGGGGAGACAATGAGCAGTTCTTC.

The J gene is TRBJ1-2, the V gene TRBV4-1; a possible D gene is TRBD1 (5 bases). Trimming shortened V by 0 bases and J by 6 bases, and 20 bases separated the two germline ends. Per germline, CDR1 MGHRA and CDR2 YSYEKL. The CDR3 length is 17 residues. The chain's CDR3 is CASSQDEAAGRVNGYTF. As DNA, the CDR3 is TGCGCCAGCAGCCAAGATGAGGCGGCGGGGCGGGTAAATGGCTACACCTTC.

This clone has only one observation. The chain couples TRBV2 to TRBJ1-1; 8 bases match TRBD1. Germline V gives CDR1 SNHLY, CDR2 FYNNEI. J lost 5 bases, V lost 1 base, and 6 bases had no gene match. The CDR3 has 15 residues. CDR3 in DNA: TGTGCCAGCAGTGAAGGGACAGGGCGGTGGACTGAAGCTTTCTTT. Its translation: CASSEGTGRWTEAFF.

This clone was found once. This sequence joins TRBV3-1 (or the pseudogene TRBV3-2) and TRBJ2-7; TRBD2 matches 7 bases. This CDR3 is built from 15 residues. Per the germline V gene, CDR1 is LGHDT and CDR2 is YNNKEL (reference sequence). V shed 2 bases and J 0 bases; nucleotides not matched to a gene: 4. The CDR3 loop is CASSQNGRSSYEQYF. In DNA form, the CDR3 reads TGTGCCAGCAGCCAAAACGGGAGGAGCTCCTACGAGCAGTACTTC.

The genes are TRBV30 and TRBJ1-6, with D perhaps TRBD1 (6 bases). This CDR3 is built from 12 residues. Germline assignment: CDR1 GTSNPN and CDR2 SVGIG (reference sequence). Trimming stripped 5 bases from V and 11 bases from J, with 13 bases between. This CDR3 is CAWPPQGTPLHF. In nucleotides, the CDR3 is TGTGCCTGGCCCCCACAGGGTACACCCCTCCACTTT.

The rearrangement links TRBV6-4 to TRBJ2-1; 8 bases are shared with TRBD2. CDR1 is MRHNA and CDR2 is SNTAGT in the germline V gene. The CDR3 has 15 amino acids. Losses at the gene ends were 6 bases for V and 5 bases for J; bases not matched to a gene: 9. CDR3 bases: TGTGCCAGCAGCGCTAATGCGGGAGGAAACAATGAGCAGTTCTTC. It codes for CASSANAGGNNEQFF.

The chain is built from TRBV6-5 and TRBJ1-2; the D gene is possibly TRBD1 (6 bases). V dropped 5 bases and J dropped 5 bases, with 15 bases sitting between them. The CDR3 covers 14 residues. Germline CDR1 and CDR2: MNHEY and SVGAGI. This CDR3 is CASSLGGQKYGYTF. For the CDR3, the DNA is TGTGCCAGCAGTCTGGGGGGGCAGAAATATGGCTACACCTTC.

This clone was seen a handful of times. The chain joins TRBV19 to TRBJ1-1; D remains unclear. V was trimmed by 4 bases and J by 10 bases, leaving 19 bases between them. Germline V gene data show CDR1 as LNHDA and CDR2 as SQIVND (reference sequence). This CDR3 comprises 14 residues. The DNA of the CDR3 is TGTGCCAGTAGTACGCAAAGGCCCGGGGAAGGAGCTTTCTTT. This codes for CASSTQRPGEGAFF. Drawing the rest from reference TRBV19 and TRBJ1-1, the complete variable domain is DGGITQSPKYLFRKEGQNVTLSCEQNLNHDAMYWYRQDPGQGLRLIYYSQIVNDFQKGDIAEGYSVSREKKESFPLTVTSAQKNPTAFYLCASSTQRPGEGAFFGQGTRLTVV.

The chain carries TRBV28 and TRBJ1-1; D is undetermined. The germline CDR1 and CDR2 sequences are MDHEN and SYDVKM. V dropped 4 bases and J dropped 1 base, with 7 bases sitting between them. The CDR3 has 13 amino acids. CDR3 residues: CASSSVTNTEAFF. The DNA of the CDR3 is TGTGCCAGCAGTTCAGTTACGAACACTGAAGCTTTCTTT. The whole variable domain, remainder taken from reference TRBV28 and TRBJ1-1, is DVKVTQSSRYLVKRTGEKVFLECVQDMDHENMFWYRQDPGLGLRLIYFSYDVKMKEKGDIPEGYSVSREKKERFSLILESASTNQTSMYLCASSSVTNTEAFFGQGTRLTVV.

The V call is TRBV29-1, the J call TRBJ2-7; 11 nucleotides line up with TRBD1. Germline assignment: CDR1 SQVTM and CDR2 ANQGSEA. CDR3 size: 17 residues. V shed 6 bases and J 3 bases; nucleotides not matched to a gene: 16. CDR3 protein: CSVAKPGTGGFIYEQYF. Here the CDR3 DNA reads TGCAGCGTAGCCAAACCCGGGACAGGGGGTTTTATCTACGAGCAGTACTTC.

This clone was recorded once. This chain connects TRBV23-1 to TRBJ2-5; 8 bases fit TRBD2. TRBV23-1 is an ORF, with its function uncertain. The CDR3 totals 15 residues. Germline trimming cut 6 bases from V and 5 bases from J; bases unmatched to any gene: 11. The CDR3 nucleotides read TGCGCCAGCAGCCCCGGGGGGGGGAGGGGGGAGACCCAGTACTTC. Amino acids: CASSPGGGRGETQYF.

The gene calls are TRBV30 and TRBJ2-5, with 9 bases identical to TRBD1. V gave up 3 bases and J gave up 5 bases; unmatched junction bases: 7. CDR3 length equals 14 residues. Per the germline V gene, CDR1 is GTSNPN and CDR2 is SVGIG (reference sequence). The CDR3 sequence is CAWRWTGATETQYF. The CDR3 DNA reads as TGTGCCTGGAGGTGGACAGGGGCGACGGAGACCCAGTACTTC.

The sample holds a few counts of this clone. V usage is TRBV5-1 and J usage is TRBJ1-4; D may be TRBD1 (5 bases). Between the trimmed V and J ends, which lost 4 bases and 3 bases, there was a span of 10 bases. Germline-derived CDR1 and CDR2 are SGHRS and YFSETQ. The CDR3 sequence is 14 residues long. CDR3 coding DNA: TGCGCCAGCAGCCAGGGACTTTCTAATGAAAAACTGTTTTTT. This gives the protein CASSQGLSNEKLFF.

The rearrangement links TRBV6-5 to TRBJ1-1; 7 bases are shared with TRBD1. V lost 8 bases, J lost 3 bases, and 3 bases stayed unmatched. This CDR3 is 12 amino acids long. Germline CDR1 reads MNHEY; CDR2 reads SVGAGI. CDR3 nucleotide sequence: TGTGCCAGCGTAGGGGGCTACACTGAAGCTTTCTTT. As protein: CASVGGYTEAFF.

The chain joins TRBV10-1 to TRBJ2-1, with 7 bases that match TRBD2. V shed 3 bases and J 8 bases; nucleotides not matched to a gene: 4. The germline CDR1 and CDR2 sequences are WNHNN and SYGVQD (reference sequence). The CDR3 extends over 13 amino acids. The CDR3 nucleotides read TGCGCCAGCAGTGAACGCACTAGCGATGAGCAGTTCTTC. Amino acids: CASSERTSDEQFF.

Here the CDR3 reads CASCRTGLNTEAFF. CDR3 in DNA: TGTGCCAGCTGTCGGACAGGCCTGAACACTGAAGCTTTCTTT. This chain uses TRBV6-5 with TRBJ1-1; TRBD1 aligns across 7 bases. The CDR3 totals 14 residues. Germline CDR1 reads MNHEY; CDR2 reads SVGAGI. Trimming took 8 bases from V and 0 from J; bases not matched to a gene: 6.

This sequence joins TRBV14 and TRBJ2-7; D ambiguous. Germline V gene data show CDR1 as SGHDN and CDR2 as FVKESK. Trimming stripped 0 bases from V and 5 bases from J, with 11 bases between. The CDR3 spans 14 residues. CDR3 nucleotides: TGTGCCAGCAGCCAAGATCTATCAGGTCACGAGCAGTACTTC. It encodes CASSQDLSGHEQYF.

The chain is built from TRBV25-1 and TRBJ2-7; 9 bases are shared with TRBD1. The germline V gene encodes CDR1 MGHDK and CDR2 SYGVNS. Trimming at V came to 3 bases and at J to 5 bases, leaving 5 bases not matched to a gene. CDR3 length: 14 amino acids. DNA for the CDR3: TGTGCCAGCAGTGATAGCGGACAGGGGAACGAGCAGTACTTC. The encoded protein is CASSDSGQGNEQYF.

This clone has a handful of counts. The rearrangement links TRBV5-6 to TRBJ1-6, with TRBD1 matching over 7 bases. The germline V gene has CDR1 SGHDT and CDR2 YYEEEE. With 5 bases clipped from V and 7 bases from J, the junction kept 12 bases outside the gene matches. The CDR3 loop spans 16 amino acids. The CDR3 region has the DNA TGTGCCAGCAGACAAAGGACAGGAGGTGTCAATTCACCCCTCCACTTT. Amino acids: CASRQRTGGVNSPLHF.

The chain uses TRBV29-1 and TRBJ1-2, with 7 bases that match TRBD1. The CDR3 sequence is 12 residues long. CDR1 is SQVTM, CDR2 ANQGSEA, per germline. J was trimmed by 3 bases and V by 2 bases; bases with no gene match: 0. CDR3 sequence (DNA): TGCAGCGTTGAACAGGGGGACTATGGCTACACCTTC. Translated: CSVEQGDYGYTF.

V and J are TRBV24-1 and TRBJ2-2, with 9 positions matching TRBD2. Trimming removed 7 bases from V and 3 bases from J; junction bases left unmatched: 2. The CDR3 loop spans 14 amino acids. CDR1 is KGHDR, CDR2 SFDVKD, per germline. In DNA, the CDR3 is TGTGCCACCAGCGGCGGGAGGGACACCGGGGAGCTGTTTTTT. Residues: CATSGGRDTGELFF.

The rearrangement joins TRBV27 to TRBJ1-6, with 7 bases that match TRBD1. The CDR3 length is 18 residues. Germline CDR1 is MNHEY and CDR2 is SMNVEV (reference sequence). V was clipped by 3 bases and J by 0 bases; unmatched bases: 8. CDR3 sequence (DNA): TGTGCCAGCAGTTTCGCCTTACAGGGGAGCTCCTATAATTCACCCCTCCACTTT. The encoded protein is CASSFALQGSSYNSPLHF.

Points on this clone: Other DNA sequences of this sample code for an identical CDR3. J is TRBJ2-5 and V is TRBV2, with TRBD1 matching over 12 bases. This CDR3 is built from 14 residues. With V trimmed by 4 bases and J by 5 bases, 2 bases remained unmatched. Per the germline V gene, CDR1 is SNHLY and CDR2 is FYNNEI. The CDR3 spells CASSGDRGRETQYF. The CDR3 DNA sequence: TGTGCCAGCAGTGGGGACAGGGGGCGTGAGACCCAGTACTTC.

The chain is built from TRBV5-1 and TRBJ2-5; TRBD2 matches 10 bases. Germline trimming cut 4 bases from V and 5 bases from J; bases unmatched to any gene: 5. The CDR3 extends over 14 amino acids. CDR1 SGHRS and CDR2 YFSETQ come from the germline V gene. CDR3 residues: CASSASGSRETQYF. The CDR3 nucleotides read TGCGCCAGCAGCGCTAGCGGGAGTCGGGAGACCCAGTACTTC.

This clone was observed a single time. At the DNA level, this CDR3 is encoded by other sequences in the same sample as well. The V and J genes are TRBV19 and TRBJ2-3, with 10 bases lining up with TRBD1. The germline V gene has CDR1 LNHDA and CDR2 SQIVND (reference sequence). CDR3 size: 13 residues. V dropped 6 bases and J dropped 3; count of bases not matched to a gene: 0. CDR3 region: CASRDRGTDTQYF. The CDR3 nucleotides are TGTGCCAGTAGGGACAGGGGGACAGATACGCAGTATTTT. The variable domain in full, with the rest retrieved from reference TRBV19 and TRBJ2-3, is DGGITQSPKYLFRKEGQNVTLSCEQNLNHDAMYWYRQDPGQGLRLIYYSQIVNDFQKGDIAEGYSVSREKKESFPLTVTSAQKNPTAFYLCASRDRGTDTQYFGPGTRLTVL.

The chain uses TRBV28 and TRBJ1-1; no definite D call. Germline assignment: CDR1 MDHEN and CDR2 SYDVKM. Trimming cost V 8 bases and J 0 bases, with 22 bases left between them. The CDR3 has 17 residues. The CDR3: CASLTSDIAGMNTEAFF. DNA of the CDR3: TGTGCCAGCCTGACATCTGATATCGCGGGGATGAACACTGAAGCTTTCTTT.